The clone carrying this T cell receptor beta chain occurred once. The antigen is unknown. Primers for the PCR totalled 60 Vbeta and 13 Jbeta. Here immunoSEQ multiplex PCR was the method, and the copy in TCRdb shows in-frame clones only, minus some. The table records about 97,000 clones, 75% to 80% of them present only once. CDR1 is SGHTA and CDR2 is FQGNSA in the germline V gene. V lost 5 bases and J lost 5; bases outside the gene matches: 10. The CDR3 length is 15 residues. The data derive from a study of cytomegalovirus exposure and HLA in healthy donors. Findings and limits, study-wide: Reportedly, HLA-A and HLA-B alleles of most subjects were accurately predicted from TCR beta. Evidence from a later analysis indicated that most CMV-associated TCR beta chains looked HLA-restricted. Follow-up analysis found HLA locus-dependent TCR association rates, highest for DRB1 and lowest for HLA-C. The productive fraction for most TCR beta V segments was about 87% or about 30% in an earlier analysis.

Source material: PBMCs. The sequence derives from a male donor in good health and CMV-seropositive. The rearrangement links TRBV7-2 to TRBJ2-7, with 9 bases that match TRBD1. CDR3 nucleotides: TGTGCCAGCAGCCCCGGGACAGGGATGGTCAACGAGCAGTACTTC. Its protein is CASSPGTGMVNEQYF.